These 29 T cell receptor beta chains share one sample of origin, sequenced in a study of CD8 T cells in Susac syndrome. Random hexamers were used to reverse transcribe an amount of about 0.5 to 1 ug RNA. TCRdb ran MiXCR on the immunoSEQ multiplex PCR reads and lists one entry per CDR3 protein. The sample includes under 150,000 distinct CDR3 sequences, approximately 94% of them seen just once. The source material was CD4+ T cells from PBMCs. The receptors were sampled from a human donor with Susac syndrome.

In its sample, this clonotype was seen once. The CDR3 coding sequence is TGCGCCAGCAGCGGTAAGGGACAGAAAAATTCACCCCTCCACTTT. Residues: CASSGKGQKNSPLHF. The rearrangement joins TRBV5-1 to TRBJ1-6, with TRBD1 identical over 7 bases. Per the germline V gene, CDR1 is SGHRS and CDR2 is YFSETQ. V lost 4 bases and J lost 7; bases outside the gene matches: 8. The CDR3 sequence is 15 residues long. The full variable domain, its missing parts supplied by reference TRBV5-1 and TRBJ1-6, is KAGVTQTPRYLIKTRGQQVTLSCSPISGHRSVSWYQQTPGQGLQFLFEYFSETQRNKGNFPGRFSGRQFSNSRSEMNVSTLELGDSALYLCASSGKGQKNSPLHFGNGTRLTVT.

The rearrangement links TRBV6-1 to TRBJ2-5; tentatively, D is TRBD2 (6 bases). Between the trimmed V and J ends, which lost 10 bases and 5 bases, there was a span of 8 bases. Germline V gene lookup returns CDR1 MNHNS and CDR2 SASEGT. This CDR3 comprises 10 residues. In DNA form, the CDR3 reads TGTGCCACCCGGGAGGAGACCCAGTACTTC. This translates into CATREETQYF.

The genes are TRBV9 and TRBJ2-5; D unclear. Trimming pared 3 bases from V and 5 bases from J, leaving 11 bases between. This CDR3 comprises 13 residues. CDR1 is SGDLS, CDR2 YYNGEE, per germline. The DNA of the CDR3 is TGTGCCAGCAGCGCCGACCCCAGGGAGACCCAGTACTTC. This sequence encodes CASSADPRETQYF.

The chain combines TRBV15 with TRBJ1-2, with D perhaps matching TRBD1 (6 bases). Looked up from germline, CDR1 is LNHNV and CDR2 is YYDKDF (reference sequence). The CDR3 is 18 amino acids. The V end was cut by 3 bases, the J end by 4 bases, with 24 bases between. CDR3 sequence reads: CATSSRLQGTGRSYGYTF. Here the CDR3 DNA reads TGTGCCACCAGCAGCAGACTTCAGGGAACAGGGAGGAGCTATGGCTACACCTTC.

The CDR3 DNA follows: TGTGCCAGCAGCTCCAAGGAGAAGCGAAAGCCGCTGGGAAACACCATATATTTT. Protein sequence: CASSSKEKRKPLGNTIYF. The chain recombines TRBV13 with TRBJ1-3; no clear D gene. V was trimmed by 4 bases and J by 4 bases, leaving 23 bases between them. There are 18 residues in the CDR3. Germline V CDR1 and CDR2: PRHDT, FYEKMQ (reference sequence).

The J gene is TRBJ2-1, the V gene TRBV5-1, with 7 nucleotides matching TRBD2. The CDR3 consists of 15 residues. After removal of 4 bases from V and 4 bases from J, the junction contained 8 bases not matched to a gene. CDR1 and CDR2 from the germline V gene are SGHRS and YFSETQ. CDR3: CASSLGLVGYNEQFF. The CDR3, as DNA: TGCGCCAGCAGCCTCGGACTAGTCGGATACAATGAGCAGTTCTTC. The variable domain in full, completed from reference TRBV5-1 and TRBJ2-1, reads KAGVTQTPRYLIKTRGQQVTLSCSPISGHRSVSWYQQTPGQGLQFLFEYFSETQRNKGNFPGRFSGRQFSNSRSEMNVSTLELGDSALYLCASSLGLVGYNEQFFGPGTRLTVL.

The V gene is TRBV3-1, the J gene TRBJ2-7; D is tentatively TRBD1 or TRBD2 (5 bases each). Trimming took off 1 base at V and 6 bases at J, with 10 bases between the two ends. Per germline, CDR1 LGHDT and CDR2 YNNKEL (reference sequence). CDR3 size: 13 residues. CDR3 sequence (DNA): TGTGCCAGCAGCCAAGTCGCCGGGGCCGAGCAGTACTTC. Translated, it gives CASSQVAGAEQYF.

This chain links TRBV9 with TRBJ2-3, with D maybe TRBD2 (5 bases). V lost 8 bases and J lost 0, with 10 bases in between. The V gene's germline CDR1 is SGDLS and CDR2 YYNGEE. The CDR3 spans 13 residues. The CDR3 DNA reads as TGTGCCAGTACGGGGATTAGCACAGATACGCAGTATTTT. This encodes CASTGISTDTQYF.

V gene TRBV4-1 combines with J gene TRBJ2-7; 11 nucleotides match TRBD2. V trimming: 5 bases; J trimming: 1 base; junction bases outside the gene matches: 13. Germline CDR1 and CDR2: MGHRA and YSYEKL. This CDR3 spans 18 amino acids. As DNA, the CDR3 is TGCGCCAGCAGCTCCTCCTCGCTGACTAGCGGGAAATCCTACGAGCAGTACTTC. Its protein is CASSSSSLTSGKSYEQYF.

CDR3 in amino acids: CSTQNTGELFF. For the CDR3, the DNA is TGCAGCACACAGAACACCGGGGAGCTGTTTTTT. The rearrangement links TRBV29-1 to TRBJ2-2, with unresolved D. The CDR3 runs to 11 residues. Germline-derived CDR1 and CDR2 are SQVTM and ANQGSEA. Trimming took 8 bases from V and 1 from J, leaving 5 bases between them.

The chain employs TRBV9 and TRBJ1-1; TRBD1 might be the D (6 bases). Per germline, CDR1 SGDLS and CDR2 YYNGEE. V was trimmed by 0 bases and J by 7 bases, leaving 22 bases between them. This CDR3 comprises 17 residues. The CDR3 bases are TGTGCCAGCAGCGTAGGTTTAAACAGGGTGCCGAGAGATGAAGCTTTCTTT. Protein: CASSVGLNRVPRDEAFF. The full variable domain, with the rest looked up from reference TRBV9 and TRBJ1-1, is DSGVTQTPKHLITATGQRVTLRCSPRSGDLSVYWYQQSLDQGLQFLIQYYNGEERAKGNILERFSAQQFPDLHSELNLSSLELGDSALYFCASSVGLNRVPRDEAFFGQGTRLTVV.

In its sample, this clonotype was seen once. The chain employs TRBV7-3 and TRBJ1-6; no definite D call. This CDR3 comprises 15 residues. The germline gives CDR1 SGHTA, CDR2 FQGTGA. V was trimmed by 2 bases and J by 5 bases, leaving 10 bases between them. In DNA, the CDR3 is TGTGCCAGCAGCTTAGGCTGGGATAATAATTCACCCCTCCACTTT. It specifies CASSLGWDNNSPLHF.

DNA for the CDR3: TGTGCCAGCAGCCCCTCCGGGACAGGGAGAGGCTACACCTTC. It specifies CASSPSGTGRGYTF. The rearrangement joins TRBV28 to TRBJ1-2; 9 nucleotides line up with TRBD1. This CDR3 contains 14 residues. Unmatched junction bases numbered 10, after V lost 6 bases and J lost 8 bases. Germline values: CDR1 MDHEN, CDR2 SYDVKM.

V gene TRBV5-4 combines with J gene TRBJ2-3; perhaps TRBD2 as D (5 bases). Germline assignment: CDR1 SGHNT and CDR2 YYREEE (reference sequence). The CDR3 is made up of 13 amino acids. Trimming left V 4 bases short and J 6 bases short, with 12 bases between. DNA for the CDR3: TGTGCCAGCAGCCTTGGAGTAGCGGATACGCAGTATTTT. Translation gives CASSLGVADTQYF.

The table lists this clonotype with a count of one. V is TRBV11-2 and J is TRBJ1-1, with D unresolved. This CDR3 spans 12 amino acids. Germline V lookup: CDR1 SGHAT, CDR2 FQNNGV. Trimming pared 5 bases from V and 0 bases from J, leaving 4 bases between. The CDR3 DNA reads TGTGCCAGCAGCCAGCTGAACACTGAAGCTTTCTTT. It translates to CASSQLNTEAFF.

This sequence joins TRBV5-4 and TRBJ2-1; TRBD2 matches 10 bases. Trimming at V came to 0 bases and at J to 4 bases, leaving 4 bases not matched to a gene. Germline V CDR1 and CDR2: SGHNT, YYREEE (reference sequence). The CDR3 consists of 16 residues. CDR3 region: CASSLGQRGGYNEQFF. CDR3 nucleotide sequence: TGTGCCAGCAGCTTGGGACAGCGGGGGGGATACAATGAGCAGTTCTTC.

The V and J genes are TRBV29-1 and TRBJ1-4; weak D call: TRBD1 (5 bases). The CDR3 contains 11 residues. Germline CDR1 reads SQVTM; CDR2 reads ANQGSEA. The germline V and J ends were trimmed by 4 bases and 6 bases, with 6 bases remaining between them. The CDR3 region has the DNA TGCAGCGTTGCAGGGTATGAAAAACTGTTTTTT. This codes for CSVAGYEKLFF. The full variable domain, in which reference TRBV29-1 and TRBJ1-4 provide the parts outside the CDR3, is SAVISQKPSRDICQRGTSLTIQCQVDSQVTMMFWYRQQPGQSLTLIATANQGSEATYESGFVIDKFPISRPNLTFSTLTVSNMSPEDSSIYLCSVAGYEKLFFGSGTQLSVL.

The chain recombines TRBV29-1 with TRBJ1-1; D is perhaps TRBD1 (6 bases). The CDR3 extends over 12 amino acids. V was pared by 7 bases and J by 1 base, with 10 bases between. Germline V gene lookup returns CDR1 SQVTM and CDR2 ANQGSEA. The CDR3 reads CSAGTPNTEAFF. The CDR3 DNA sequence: TGCAGCGCCGGGACACCGAACACTGAAGCTTTCTTT. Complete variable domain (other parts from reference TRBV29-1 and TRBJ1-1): SAVISQKPSRDICQRGTSLTIQCQVDSQVTMMFWYRQQPGQSLTLIATANQGSEATYESGFVIDKFPISRPNLTFSTLTVSNMSPEDSSIYLCSAGTPNTEAFFGQGTRLTVV.

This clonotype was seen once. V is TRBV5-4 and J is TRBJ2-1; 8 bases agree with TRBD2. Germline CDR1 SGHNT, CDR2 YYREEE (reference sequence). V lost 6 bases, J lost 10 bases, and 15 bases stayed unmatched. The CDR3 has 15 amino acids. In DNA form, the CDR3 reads TGTGCCAGCACCCAGGGAAGCGGGGGAGGCAGAGAGCAGTTCTTC. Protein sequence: CASTQGSGGGREQFF.

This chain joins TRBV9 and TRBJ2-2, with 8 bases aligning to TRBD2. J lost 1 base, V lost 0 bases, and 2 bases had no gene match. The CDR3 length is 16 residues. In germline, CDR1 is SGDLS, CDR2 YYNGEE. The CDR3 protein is CASSVGLALNTGELFF. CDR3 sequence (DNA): TGTGCCAGCAGCGTAGGACTAGCGTTGAACACCGGGGAGCTGTTTTTT.

The CDR3 nucleotides are TGCAGTGCTAGATTTGGCAGACCGTTAAGCAATCAGCCCCAGCATTTT. Translated: CSARFGRPLSNQPQHF. V usage is TRBV20-1 and J usage is TRBJ1-5; D unclear. This CDR3 is built from 16 residues. Trimming removed 2 bases from V and 1 base from J, with 15 bases in between. Germline CDR1 DFQATT, CDR2 SNEGSKA (reference sequence).

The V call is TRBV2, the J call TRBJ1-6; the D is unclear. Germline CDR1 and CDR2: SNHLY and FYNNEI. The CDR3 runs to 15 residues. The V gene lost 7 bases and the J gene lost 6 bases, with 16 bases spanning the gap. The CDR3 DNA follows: TGTGCCAGCACTTGGAGGGAAGAGTTTAATTCACCCCTCCACTTT. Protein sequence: CASTWREEFNSPLHF.

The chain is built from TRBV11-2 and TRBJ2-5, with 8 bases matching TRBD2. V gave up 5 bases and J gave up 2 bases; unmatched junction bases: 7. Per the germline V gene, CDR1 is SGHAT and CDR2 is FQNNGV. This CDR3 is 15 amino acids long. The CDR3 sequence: CASSRSGVGQETQYF. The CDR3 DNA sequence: TGTGCCAGCAGCCGTAGCGGGGTTGGTCAAGAGACCCAGTACTTC.

This CDR3 reads CSAKSQGSGAFF. In DNA form, the CDR3 reads TGCAGTGCTAAAAGTCAGGGGTCTGGAGCTTTCTTT. The chain combines TRBV20-1 with TRBJ1-1; D perhaps matches TRBD1 (6 bases). V lost 4 bases and J lost 10, with 16 bases in between. Per the germline V gene, CDR1 is DFQATT and CDR2 is SNEGSKA (reference sequence). The length of the CDR3 is 12 residues.

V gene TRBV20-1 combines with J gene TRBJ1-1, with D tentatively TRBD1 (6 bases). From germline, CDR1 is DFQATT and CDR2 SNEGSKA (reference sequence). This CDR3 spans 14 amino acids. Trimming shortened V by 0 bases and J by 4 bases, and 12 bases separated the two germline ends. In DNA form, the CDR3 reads TGCAGTGCTAGAGAGGGGGGGGCAGGCACTGAAGCTTTCTTT. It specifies CSAREGGAGTEAFF.

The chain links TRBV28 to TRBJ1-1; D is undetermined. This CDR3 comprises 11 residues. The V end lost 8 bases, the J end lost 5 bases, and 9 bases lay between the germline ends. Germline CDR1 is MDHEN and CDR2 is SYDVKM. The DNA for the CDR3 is TGTGCCAGCCCTTCCAGGACTGAAGCTTTCTTT. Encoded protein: CASPSRTEAFF. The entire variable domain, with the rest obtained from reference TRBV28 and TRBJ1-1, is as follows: DVKVTQSSRYLVKRTGEKVFLECVQDMDHENMFWYRQDPGLGLRLIYFSYDVKMKEKGDIPEGYSVSREKKERFSLILESASTNQTSMYLCASPSRTEAFFGQGTRLTVV.

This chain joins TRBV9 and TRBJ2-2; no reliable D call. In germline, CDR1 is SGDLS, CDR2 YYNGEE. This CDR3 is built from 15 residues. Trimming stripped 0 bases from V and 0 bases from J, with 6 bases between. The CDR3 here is CASSVAVTNTGELFF. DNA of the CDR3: TGTGCCAGCAGCGTAGCTGTGACGAACACCGGGGAGCTGTTTTTT.

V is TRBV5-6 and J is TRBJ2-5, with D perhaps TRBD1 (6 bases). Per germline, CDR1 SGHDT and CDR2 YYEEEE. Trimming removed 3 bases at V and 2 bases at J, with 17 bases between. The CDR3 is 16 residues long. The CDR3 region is CASSWGLDSEQETQYF. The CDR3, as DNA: TGTGCCAGCAGCTGGGGCCTGGACAGCGAGCAAGAGACCCAGTACTTC.

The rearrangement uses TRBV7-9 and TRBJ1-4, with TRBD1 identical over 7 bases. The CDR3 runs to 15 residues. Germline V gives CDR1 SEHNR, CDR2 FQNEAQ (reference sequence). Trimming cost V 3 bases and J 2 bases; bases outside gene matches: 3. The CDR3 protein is CASSLETGTNEKLFF. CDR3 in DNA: TGTGCCAGCAGCTTGGAGACAGGGACTAATGAAAAACTGTTTTTT.